These 21 T cell receptor beta chains were all obtained from the same sample, sequenced in a study of CD8 T cells in Susac syndrome. RNA, at roughly 0.45 to 1 ug, was reverse transcribed with random hexamers. TCRdb reprocessed the immunoSEQ multiplex PCR reads via MiXCR and lists one record per CDR3 protein. Here the sample spans 80,000 to 90,000 distinct CDR3 sequences, around 95% being singletons. Sequencing input: CD8+ T cells from PBMCs. Source of these receptors: a human donor with Susac syndrome.

This clonotype was observed once. The chain employs TRBV20-1 and TRBJ2-7, with D possibly matching TRBD1 (6 bases). Germline values: CDR1 DFQATT, CDR2 SNEGSKA (reference sequence). Between the trimmed V and J ends, which lost 1 base and 7 bases, there was a span of 14 bases. The CDR3 has 13 amino acids. The CDR3 protein is CSARVTGLGEQYF. CDR3 bases: TGCAGTGCTAGAGTGACAGGATTGGGGGAGCAGTACTTC.

The CDR3 DNA reads as TGCAGTGCTAGGTCCCCGGACAGGGAGGATGAGCAGTTCTTC. It yields the protein CSARSPDREDEQFF. The V and J genes are TRBV20-1 and TRBJ2-1, with 8 nucleotides matching TRBD1. The germline gives CDR1 DFQATT, CDR2 SNEGSKA (reference sequence). The CDR3 has 14 amino acids. V shed 3 bases and J 8 bases; nucleotides not matched to a gene: 9.

This clonotype showed up just once. This chain uses TRBV5-6 with TRBJ1-2, with 9 nucleotides matching TRBD1. The CDR3 is 14 residues long. V was pared by 2 bases and J by 5 bases, with 4 bases of the junction left unmatched. Germline V gives CDR1 SGHDT, CDR2 YYEEEE. The CDR3 bases are TGTGCCAGCAGCTTACAGGGGGCATATTATGGCTACACCTTC. This codes for CASSLQGAYYGYTF. The entire variable domain, with the rest obtained from reference TRBV5-6 and TRBJ1-2, is as follows: DAGVTQSPTHLIKTRGQQVTLRCSPKSGHDTVSWYQQALGQGPQFIFQYYEEEERQRGNFPDRFSGHQFPNYSSELNVNALLLGDSALYLCASSLQGAYYGYTFGSGTRLTVV.

Only one count was recorded for this clonotype. This chain uses TRBV12-3 or TRBV12-4 with TRBJ1-1; no definite D call. V dropped 6 bases and J dropped 3 bases, with 8 bases sitting between them. The length of the CDR3 is 12 residues. The CDR3 nucleotides read TGTGCCAGCAGCCGCGGGGACACTGAAGCTTTCTTT. The encoded protein is CASSRGDTEAFF.

This rearrangement joins TRBV20-1 to TRBJ2-7, with unresolved D. V dropped 1 base and J dropped 3 bases, with 10 bases sitting between them. Germline CDR1 and CDR2: DFQATT and SNEGSKA (reference sequence). CDR3 length equals 13 residues. The CDR3: CSARGSWDYEQYF. In DNA, the CDR3 is TGCAGTGCTAGAGGGTCTTGGGACTACGAGCAGTACTTC.

This rearrangement joins TRBV2 to TRBJ2-1; maybe TRBD2 (5 bases). Per germline, CDR1 SNHLY and CDR2 FYNNEI. Trimming took 6 bases from V and 9 from J, leaving 9 bases between them. The CDR3 has 11 amino acids. CDR3 sequence reads: CASRSRGEQFF. The CDR3, as DNA: TGTGCCAGCAGAAGTCGGGGTGAGCAGTTCTTC.

The chain employs TRBV6-5 and TRBJ2-7; a possible D gene is TRBD1 (5 bases). V was shortened by 2 bases and J by 4 bases, with 9 bases between the two germline ends. Germline CDR1 reads MNHEY; CDR2 reads SVGAGI. This CDR3 spans 13 amino acids. The DNA of the CDR3 is TGTGCCAGCAGTTACGGGGCATCATACGAGCAGTACTTC. Amino acids: CASSYGASYEQYF.

The chain has TRBV4-3 and TRBJ2-1; possibly TRBD1 or TRBD2 for D (5 bases each). V was pared by 5 bases and J by 0 bases, with 14 bases between. This CDR3 is 16 amino acids long. Germline V gives CDR1 LGHNA, CDR2 YSLEER. CDR3 nucleotide sequence: TGCGCCAGCAGCGATCGATCGGGACCCTCCTACAATGAGCAGTTCTTC. Translation gives CASSDRSGPSYNEQFF.

The chain employs TRBV5-6 and TRBJ2-3; D gene unclear. The CDR3 has 12 residues. Germline values: CDR1 SGHDT, CDR2 YYEEEE. The V gene lost 0 bases and the J gene lost 7 bases, with 6 bases spanning the gap. CDR3: CASSLGAHTQYF. The CDR3 bases are TGTGCCAGCAGCTTGGGGGCACATACGCAGTATTTT. The full variable domain, with the rest looked up from reference TRBV5-6 and TRBJ2-3, is DAGVTQSPTHLIKTRGQQVTLRCSPKSGHDTVSWYQQALGQGPQFIFQYYEEEERQRGNFPDRFSGHQFPNYSSELNVNALLLGDSALYLCASSLGAHTQYFGPGTRLTVL.

This chain connects TRBV9 to TRBJ2-7; TRBD1 might be the D (5 bases). Looked up from germline, CDR1 is SGDLS and CDR2 is YYNGEE. V shed 0 bases and J shed 4 bases, with 8 bases lying between them. The CDR3 has 13 residues. CDR3 DNA: TGTGCCAGCAGCGTAGCCCAGGGATACGAGCAGTACTTC. This gives the protein CASSVAQGYEQYF.

The chain links TRBV27 to TRBJ1-2; D remains unclear. Trimming took off 4 bases at V and 0 bases at J, with 9 bases between the two ends. The CDR3 loop spans 14 amino acids. Germline V lookup: CDR1 MNHEY, CDR2 SMNVEV (reference sequence). CDR3 in amino acids: CASSSDRANYGYTF. The CDR3, as DNA: TGTGCCAGCAGTTCTGACCGCGCTAACTATGGCTACACCTTC.

Sample share makes this clonotype medium-sized. This chain links TRBV5-6 with TRBJ2-7; D gene unclear. V was shortened by 2 bases and J by 2 bases, with 8 bases between the two germline ends. CDR1 SGHDT and CDR2 YYEEEE come from the germline V gene. The CDR3 is made up of 13 amino acids. CDR3 protein: CASSFGGTYEQYF. Written as DNA, the CDR3 is TGTGCCAGCAGCTTTGGTGGGACCTACGAGCAGTACTTC.

This clonotype was recorded a few times. The rearrangement joins TRBV4-1 to TRBJ1-5; D is perhaps TRBD1 (6 bases). Trimming shortened V by 0 bases and J by 9 bases, and 15 bases separated the two germline ends. In germline, CDR1 is MGHRA, CDR2 YSYEKL. CDR3 size: 15 residues. CDR3 region: CASSQEAGVGGPQHF. As DNA, the CDR3 is TGCGCCAGCAGCCAAGAGGCAGGGGTTGGTGGGCCCCAGCATTTT.

This clonotype was picked up one time. V usage is TRBV4-2 and J usage is TRBJ2-3; D uncertain. From germline, CDR1 is LGHNA and CDR2 YNFKEQ. Between the trimmed V and J ends, which lost 4 bases and 2 bases, there was a span of 4 bases. This CDR3 has 12 residues. The CDR3 nucleotides are TGTGCCAGCAGCCTTCCCACAGATACGCAGTATTTT. This gives the protein CASSLPTDTQYF.

The rearrangement joins TRBV5-4 to TRBJ2-7, with D perhaps assigned TRBD1 or TRBD2 (5 bases each). Deletions cut 3 bases from V and 7 bases from J, with 11 bases between. This CDR3 is built from 12 residues. Germline V gives CDR1 SGHNT, CDR2 YYREEE (reference sequence). The CDR3 here is CASSSGDEEQYF. CDR3 coding DNA: TGTGCCAGCAGCTCCGGGGACGAAGAGCAGTACTTC. Supplemented by reference TRBV5-4 and TRBJ2-7, the full variable domain reads ETGVTQSPTHLIKTRGQQVTLRCSSQSGHNTVSWYQQALGQGPQFIFQYYREEENGRGNFPPRFSGLQFPNYSSELNVNALELDDSALYLCASSSGDEEQYFGPGTRLTVT.

This clonotype appeared a few times. This chain connects TRBV5-6 to TRBJ1-5; D is unresolved. Looked up from germline, CDR1 is SGHDT and CDR2 is YYEEEE. Trimming left V 1 base short and J 0 bases short, with 8 bases between. The CDR3 contains 15 residues. Here the CDR3 reads CASSLSGNSNQPQHF. For the CDR3, the DNA is TGTGCCAGCAGCTTGTCCGGGAATAGCAATCAGCCCCAGCATTTT.

The chain is built from TRBV30 and TRBJ1-5, with 11 bases that match TRBD1. The CDR3 is 14 amino acids. The germline V gene encodes CDR1 GTSNPN and CDR2 SVGIG (reference sequence). J gave up 4 bases and V 7 bases, and 6 bases lay outside the gene matches. The CDR3 spells CASSGTGGNQPQHF. The CDR3 coding sequence is TGTGCCTCATCCGGGACAGGGGGGAATCAGCCCCAGCATTTT.

This clonotype was detected once. Here the CDR3 DNA reads TGTGCCAGCAGTTTTTTCCCGGGAGAGACCCAGTACTTC. This codes for CASSFFPGETQYF. J is TRBJ2-5 and V is TRBV27; D ambiguous. V lost 3 bases and J lost 4, with 9 bases in between. Germline V gives CDR1 MNHEY, CDR2 SMNVEV (reference sequence). The CDR3 has 13 residues.

A word on this clonotype: Compared with germline, one end of the junction differs, possibly owing to a read error. V is TRBV9 and J is TRBJ1-3; D call uncertain. CDR1 is SGDLS and CDR2 is YYNGEE in the germline V gene. There are 14 residues in the CDR3. CDR3 in DNA: TGTGCCAACAGCGTCGGCCGGGATGGAAACACCATATATTTT. Protein product: CANSVGRDGNTIYF.

The chain employs TRBV27 and TRBJ1-1, with D unresolved. This CDR3 spans 15 amino acids. V shed 4 bases and J shed 5 bases, with 17 bases lying between them. Germline V gives CDR1 MNHEY, CDR2 SMNVEV (reference sequence). The CDR3 protein is CASSSYGEWRTEAFF. In nucleotides, the CDR3 is TGTGCCAGCAGTTCCTACGGGGAGTGGAGAACTGAAGCTTTCTTT.

The genes are TRBV7-2 and TRBJ2-7; 10 bases agree with TRBD1. V dropped 3 bases and J dropped 3; count of bases not matched to a gene: 2. CDR1 and CDR2 (germline): SGHTA, FQGNSA. CDR3 length: 14 residues. In nucleotides, the CDR3 is TGTGCCAGCAGCTTCGGGACAGGGGTCTACGAGCAGTACTTC. This gives the protein CASSFGTGVYEQYF.